The source of this T cell receptor (beta chain) is a study of cytomegalovirus exposure and HLA in healthy donors. Overall study context: From HLA-typed donors, an early data release held tens of millions of unique TCRs.

The PCR made use of 60 Vbeta and 13 Jbeta primers. TCRdb's table, derived via immunoSEQ multiplex PCR, lists solely in-frame clones and lacks some. The listing records approximately 75,000 clones. The sample was PBMCs. This receptor was taken from a boy between 10 and 17 years old in good health and CMV-seronegative.

This chain's CDR3 is CASSPRQGAYGYTF. The CDR3 region has the DNA TGTGCCAGCAGCCCCCGACAGGGTGCCTATGGCTACACCTTC. The chain is built from TRBV9 and TRBJ1-2; 7 bases match TRBD1. The V gene's germline CDR1 is SGDLS and CDR2 YYNGEE. The CDR3 covers 14 residues. The junction had 7 bases not matched to a gene; V was cut back by 4 bases and J by 4 bases.